This T cell receptor (beta chain) was captured by sequencing in a study of T cell responses to AZD1222 COVID-19 vaccine. Sequenced by immunoSEQ multiplex PCR; TCRdb stores in-frame clones only, minus some. The table has about 160,000 clones, about 91% seen once; the top ten hold roughly 4.4%. General study results and limits: Clonal diversity may have been underestimated in mostly white British donors.

About this clone itself: The antigen remains undetermined.

The V and J ends lost 7 bases and 0 bases respectively, with 11 bases between them. The CDR3 runs 14 residues. Per the germline V gene, CDR1 is MNHEY and CDR2 is SVGAGI. The chain recombines TRBV6-5 with TRBJ2-3; D gene ambiguous. The source was peripheral blood, collected on day 0 of MenACWY control vaccination. This sequence originates from an adult in good health. The CDR3 sequence is CASTELSSTDTQYF. Here the CDR3 DNA reads TGTGCCAGCACCGAACTTTCTAGCACAGATACGCAGTATTTT.